Listed here are 21 T cell receptor beta chains from one sample, sequenced in a study of read filtering for tumor transcriptome and immune sequencing. From about 400 ng of RNA, a library with molecular barcoded alpha/delta and beta/gamma adaptors was made. TCRdb analysed the reads with MiXCR anew, one entry per CDR3 protein. The repertoire consists of 30,000 to 45,000 distinct CDR3 sequences, with roughly an eighth occurring once and the leading ten covering less than 40%. Material: a population of CD138-negative cells sorted from bone marrow. The receptors were sampled from a donor aged 40 or older with multiple myeloma.

This clonotype was seen ten or more times. J is TRBJ2-1 and V is TRBV5-6; TRBD1 might be the D (5 bases). This CDR3 region has 15 residues. Germline V lookup: CDR1 SGHDT, CDR2 YYEEEE. Trimming pared 4 bases from V and 1 base from J, leaving 12 bases between. CDR3 bases: TGTGCCAGCAGCCCTACAGGTCTGTCCTACAATGAGCAGTTCTTC. It encodes CASSPTGLSYNEQFF.

Concerning this clonotype: An end of the junction differs from the germline gene, which may be a read error. The V gene is TRBV12-5, the J gene TRBJ1-5; 7 bases are a match to TRBD1. Germline assignment: CDR1 LGHNT and CDR2 FRNRAP. CDR3 length equals 15 residues. The CDR3 region has the DNA TGTGCTAATGGTTCCGGGACAGTTAGCAATCAGCCCCGGCATTTT. This gives the protein CANGSGTVSNQPRHF.

This clonotype was counted at least ten times. This chain joins TRBV4-3 and TRBJ1-1; D is possibly TRBD1 (6 bases). V lost 5 bases and J 2 bases, leaving 15 bases between the germline ends. This CDR3 contains 15 residues. The germline CDR1 and CDR2 sequences are LGHNA and YSLEER. The chain's CDR3 is CASSAQRGTNTEAFF. The CDR3 nucleotides are TGCGCCAGCAGCGCCCAAAGGGGGACCAACACTGAAGCTTTCTTT.

This clonotype was seen a handful of times. This chain links TRBV7-2 with TRBJ2-1, with 9 bases matching TRBD2. This CDR3 is 16 amino acids long. With 1 base clipped from V and 4 bases from J, the junction kept 5 bases outside the gene matches. Per germline, CDR1 SGHTA and CDR2 FQGNSA. In nucleotides, the CDR3 is TGTGCCAGCAGCTTAGGAGCGGGAGGAGGGTACAATGAGCAGTTCTTC. It translates to CASSLGAGGGYNEQFF.

This clonotype has only a few counts. The chain couples TRBV7-6 to TRBJ2-3, with a weak D call TRBD1 (5 bases). Germline assignment: CDR1 SGHVS and CDR2 FNYEAQ. The CDR3 is made up of 15 amino acids. Deletions cut 2 bases from V and 2 bases from J, with 11 bases between. CDR3 loop: CASSLRQSTTDTQYF. Here the CDR3 DNA reads TGTGCCAGCAGCTTACGACAGAGCACCACAGATACGCAGTATTTT. Based on the CDR3 plus reference TRBV7-6 and TRBJ2-3, the full variable domain is GAGVSQSPRYKVTKRGQDVALRCDPISGHVSLYWYRQALGQGPEFLTYFNYEAQQDKSGLPNDRFSAERPEGSISTLTIQRTEQRDSAMYRCASSLRQSTTDTQYFGPGTRLTVL.

This clonotype was picked up many times. This sequence joins TRBV5-1 and TRBJ1-2; D is possibly TRBD1 (6 bases). This CDR3 is 14 amino acids long. V was clipped by 1 base and J by 2 bases, with 9 bases between them. Germline lookup yields CDR1 SGHRS and CDR2 YFSETQ. The CDR3 region has the DNA TGCGCCAGCAGCTTGATGGACAGCAACTATGGCTACACCTTC. Translated, it gives CASSLMDSNYGYTF.

This clonotype came up many times. The V call is TRBV20-1, the J call TRBJ2-7, with unresolved D. V gave up 5 bases and J gave up 3 bases, with 8 bases separating them. The V gene's germline CDR1 is DFQATT and CDR2 SNEGSKA (reference sequence). This CDR3 is 11 amino acids long. In DNA, the CDR3 is TGCAGTGCTCAAAGTTACTACGAGCAGTACTTC. Its protein product is CSAQSYYEQYF.

This clonotype was found many times. This chain links TRBV6-2 or TRBV6-3 with TRBJ2-6, with D uncertain. CDR1 and CDR2 (germline): MNHEY, SVGEGT. V was trimmed by 8 bases and J by 2 bases, leaving 7 bases between them. The CDR3 consists of 13 residues. CDR3 amino acids: CASHRTGANVLTF. CDR3 DNA sequence: TGTGCCAGCCACCGTACTGGGGCCAACGTCCTGACTTTC.

Worth noting for this clonotype: The junction departs from germline at one end; a sequencing error may be responsible. The chain employs TRBV27 and TRBJ2-3; 9 nucleotides line up with TRBD2. The CDR3 runs 17 residues. CDR1 and CDR2 (germline): MNHEY, SMNVEV (reference sequence). The CDR3 loop reads CASSPYTSGRHTGTQYF. The CDR3 DNA reads as TGTGCCAGCAGTCCATACACAAGCGGGAGGCACACAGGTACGCAGTATTTT.

This clonotype appeared many times. The CDR3 DNA reads TGCGCCAGCAGCCAAGTACAGCCTAGCACAGATACGCAGTATTTT. It yields the protein CASSQVQPSTDTQYF. The chain recombines TRBV4-1 with TRBJ2-3; D is undetermined. CDR1 MGHRA and CDR2 YSYEKL come from the germline V gene. CDR3 length: 15 amino acids. V was shortened by 1 base and J by 0 bases, with 8 bases between the two germline ends.

This clonotype was recorded many times. The rearrangement links TRBV5-1 to TRBJ2-5; possibly TRBD2 for D (5 bases). The ends were cut back, 2 bases at V and 0 bases at J, with 8 bases in the middle. This CDR3 has 14 amino acids. Germline CDR1 SGHRS, CDR2 YFSETQ. CDR3 bases: TGCGCCAGCAGCTTCGGGAATAACCAAGAGACCCAGTACTTC. It codes for CASSFGNNQETQYF.

This clonotype was counted a few times. The chain carries TRBV4-3 and TRBJ2-3; 12 nucleotides align to TRBD2. This CDR3 is 17 amino acids long. J lost 0 bases, V lost 2 bases, and 3 bases had no gene match. Germline V lookup: CDR1 LGHNA, CDR2 YSLEER. The CDR3, as DNA: TGCGCCAGCAGCCAACGGACTAGCGGGACTAGCACAGATACGCAGTATTTT. Translating gives CASSQRTSGTSTDTQYF.

This clonotype was counted ten times or more. V gene TRBV7-2 combines with J gene TRBJ1-1, with D unclear. Trimming left V 5 bases short and J 6 bases short, with 13 bases between. Germline values: CDR1 SGHTA, CDR2 FQGNSA. The CDR3 covers 13 residues. DNA for the CDR3: TGTGCCAGCAGCCAGAGCTGGGGTGCTGAAGCTTTCTTT. Its translation is CASSQSWGAEAFF.

This clonotype was recorded at least ten times. This sequence joins TRBV18 and TRBJ2-3; D might be TRBD2 (5 bases). The V end was cut by 0 bases, the J end by 5 bases, with 15 bases between. This CDR3 comprises 16 residues. Germline lookup yields CDR1 KGHSH and CDR2 LQKENI. This CDR3 reads CASSPPIEGRGDTQYF. CDR3 sequence (DNA): TGTGCCAGCTCACCACCTATTGAGGGCCGGGGAGATACGCAGTATTTT.

This clonotype was seen repeatedly, ten times or more. The chain recombines TRBV5-4 with TRBJ2-5, with a tentative D call TRBD1 (5 bases). Germline-derived CDR1 and CDR2 are SGHNT and YYREEE (reference sequence). The V gene lost 0 bases and the J gene lost 0 bases, with 9 bases spanning the gap. The CDR3 is 15 amino acids. The CDR3 reads CASSLDQGHQETQYF. CDR3 nucleotide sequence: TGTGCCAGCAGCTTGGACCAGGGCCACCAAGAGACCCAGTACTTC.

This clonotype was seen repeatedly, ten times or more. The V gene is TRBV20-1, the J gene TRBJ2-6; no clear D. The V end lost 6 bases, the J end lost 0 bases, and 6 bases lay between the germline ends. The CDR3 runs to 13 residues. Germline V gene data show CDR1 as DFQATT and CDR2 as SNEGSKA (reference sequence). This CDR3 is CSATSSGANVLTF. The CDR3, as DNA: TGCAGTGCGACGAGCTCTGGGGCCAACGTCCTGACTTTC.

This clonotype was detected ten times or more. The chain employs TRBV6-5 and TRBJ2-4; weak D call: TRBD2 (7 bases). Trimming shortened V by 2 bases and J by 2 bases, and 16 bases separated the two germline ends. Germline V gives CDR1 MNHEY, CDR2 SVGAGI. The CDR3 covers 17 residues. This CDR3 reads CASSYGVGGPTKNIQYF. As DNA, the CDR3 is TGTGCCAGCAGTTACGGTGTCGGGGGGCCGACCAAAAACATTCAGTACTTC.

This clonotype was seen more than once but under ten times. The CDR3 here is CASSQSFLGTEAFF. CDR3 nucleotides: TGCGCCAGCAGTCAATCATTTCTGGGGACTGAAGCTTTCTTT. The chain uses TRBV23-1 and TRBJ1-1; D is unclear. TRBV23-1 is labeled an ORF, and its function is uncertain. The CDR3 sequence is 14 residues long. The ends were cut back, 0 bases at V and 5 bases at J, with 10 bases in the middle.

This clonotype was counted a few times. A much larger clonotype is one base distant, so this may be a read error. The V call is TRBV20-1, the J call TRBJ2-7, with unresolved D. Germline loops: CDR1 DFQATT, CDR2 SNEGSKA (reference sequence). V was pared by 3 bases and J by 0 bases, with 12 bases between. This CDR3 has 14 amino acids. The CDR3 loop reads CSASHPLISYEQYF. The CDR3 coding sequence is TGCAGTGCTAGCCACCCATTGATCTCCTACGAGCAGTACTTC.

This clonotype was detected ten times or more. The chain is built from TRBV20-1 and TRBJ1-1; no clear D. Germline values: CDR1 DFQATT, CDR2 SNEGSKA (reference sequence). The CDR3 covers 13 residues. V was pared by 5 bases and J by 0 bases, with 10 bases between. For the CDR3, the DNA is TGCAGTGCTGCCCAAAATATGAACACTGAAGCTTTCTTT. Translating it yields CSAAQNMNTEAFF.

This sequence joins TRBV4-2 and TRBJ2-1; D possibly matches TRBD1 or TRBD2 (5 bases each). Trimming removed 4 bases from V and 6 bases from J, with 22 bases in between. Germline CDR1 reads LGHNA; CDR2 reads YNFKEQ. The CDR3 loop spans 17 amino acids. CDR3 loop: CASSRIPGTQKGNEQFF. The DNA of the CDR3 is TGTGCCAGCAGCCGGATCCCCGGGACCCAAAAGGGCAATGAGCAGTTCTTC.